These 5 T cell receptor beta chains originate from one sample sequenced in a study of blood T cell repertoires in COVID-19. The table came from immunoSEQ multiplex PCR; TCRdb's copy has only in-frame clones and leaves some out. The sample has a few hundred thousand clones, about 84% seen once. Sequenced material: peripheral blood. These receptors were taken from a man of 80 years or more with acute or convalescent COVID-19.

Here the CDR3 reads CASSLQGKDQPQHF. In DNA form, the CDR3 reads TGTGCCAGCTCACTACAGGGAAAGGATCAGCCCCAGCATTTT. V is TRBV18 and J is TRBJ1-5; D possibly corresponds to TRBD1 (6 bases). V was cut by 4 bases and J by 5 bases, with 12 bases left in between. This CDR3 comprises 14 residues. CDR1 is KGHSH, CDR2 LQKENI, per germline.

At least ten counts were recorded for this clone. J is TRBJ1-1 and V is TRBV28; D may be TRBD1 (5 bases). The germline V gene encodes CDR1 MDHEN and CDR2 SYDVKM. Trimming removed 5 bases at V and 8 bases at J, with 15 bases between. This CDR3 has 13 residues. The CDR3 loop is CASSPSTASEAFF. CDR3 nucleotide sequence: TGTGCCAGCAGTCCCTCGACAGCCTCAGAAGCTTTCTTT.

CDR3 in amino acids: CASSPRVLAGQDTQYF. The DNA of the CDR3 is TGTGCCAGCAGCCCCAGGGTGCTAGCGGGACAAGATACGCAGTATTTT. The rearrangement links TRBV4-2 to TRBJ2-3; 9 nucleotides agree with TRBD2. J gave up 5 bases and V 4 bases, and 10 bases lay outside the gene matches. CDR1 LGHNA and CDR2 YNFKEQ come from the germline V gene. This CDR3 has 16 amino acids.

The rearrangement links TRBV5-6 to TRBJ1-5; D call uncertain. Trimming took off 0 bases at V and 9 bases at J, with 13 bases between the two ends. The CDR3 has 14 amino acids. The germline V gene encodes CDR1 SGHDT and CDR2 YYEEEE. The CDR3 DNA reads as TGTGCCAGCAGCTTGGGGGCCGCTGTGCGGCCCCAGCATTTT. Amino acid sequence: CASSLGAAVRPQHF.

The rearrangement links TRBV19 to TRBJ1-4; maybe TRBD1 (5 bases). Trimming removed 3 bases from V and 6 bases from J, with 11 bases in between. Germline V gene lookup returns CDR1 LNHDA and CDR2 SQIVND (reference sequence). CDR3 length: 14 amino acids. In DNA, the CDR3 is TGTGCCAGTAGTATTAGGGGTTTCGATGAAAAACTGTTTTTT. Residues: CASSIRGFDEKLFF.